The 19 T cell receptor beta chains below come from one sample, sequenced in a study of blood T cells in healthy people across ages. With a J-beta primer mix and a sample-barcoded 5' primer, a second PCR ran roughly 6 to 11 cycles. A single record per CDR3 protein comes from TCRdb applying MiXCR to the 5' RACE reads. The sample lists approximately 1,000,000 distinct CDR3 sequences; around 43% were seen once. The sequenced sample consisted of blood. The receptors shown here come from a woman in her sixties or seventies in good health.

This clonotype was seen a handful of times. This chain links TRBV13 with TRBJ1-2; D gene unclear. Looked up from germline, CDR1 is PRHDT and CDR2 is FYEKMQ (reference sequence). This CDR3 has 14 amino acids. The V end was cut by 2 bases, the J end by 6 bases, with 13 bases between. The CDR3, as DNA: TGTGCCAGCAGCTTACCCCTCCCAATGGATGGCTACACCTTC. As protein: CASSLPLPMDGYTF.

This clonotype turned up a few times. The J gene is TRBJ2-3, the V gene TRBV6-5, with TRBD2 matching 13 bases. CDR3 length equals 17 residues. Trimming took 2 bases from V and 4 from J; bases not matched to a gene: 6. The germline gives CDR1 MNHEY, CDR2 SVGAGI. In DNA, the CDR3 is TGTGCCAGCAGTTACCTACTAGCGGGAGGGCCAGCAGATACGCAGTATTTT. This codes for CASSYLLAGGPADTQYF.

This chain joins TRBV13 and TRBJ2-3; 10 nucleotides line up with TRBD1. Germline trimming cut 7 bases from V and 4 bases from J; bases unmatched to any gene: 11. The germline V gene has CDR1 PRHDT and CDR2 FYEKMQ (reference sequence). CDR3 length: 16 amino acids. In DNA form, the CDR3 reads TGTGCCAGCACCCAGCTCCGGACAGGGGGTCCAGATACGCAGTATTTT. Its translation: CASTQLRTGGPDTQYF. Complete variable domain (other parts from reference TRBV13 and TRBJ2-3): AAGVIQSPRHLIKEKRETATLKCYPIPRHDTVYWYQQGPGQDPQFLISFYEKMQSDKGSIPDRFSAQQFSDYHSELNMSSLELGDSALYFCASTQLRTGGPDTQYFGPGTRLTVL.

This clonotype was detected only a few times. This chain joins TRBV7-2 and TRBJ1-2, with TRBD1 matching over 9 bases. CDR1 and CDR2 (germline): SGHTA, FQGNSA. This CDR3 is built from 14 residues. V gave up 6 bases and J gave up 2 bases; unmatched junction bases: 4. CDR3 in DNA: TGTGCCAGCAGTTTTGACAGGGGGAACTATGGCTACACCTTC. It translates to CASSFDRGNYGYTF.

V gene TRBV29-1 combines with J gene TRBJ2-1, with 8 positions matching TRBD1. Trimming cost V 6 bases and J 2 bases; bases outside gene matches: 9. Per the germline V gene, CDR1 is SQVTM and CDR2 is ANQGSEA. CDR3 length: 15 residues. Here the CDR3 reads CSVQTGAKAYNEQFF. The CDR3 region has the DNA TGCAGCGTGCAGACAGGGGCCAAAGCCTACAATGAGCAGTTCTTC.

The chain is built from TRBV7-3 and TRBJ2-2; D perhaps matches TRBD2 (6 bases). Germline CDR1 is SGHTA and CDR2 is FQGTGA. Trimming removed 5 bases at V and 6 bases at J, with 10 bases between. This CDR3 has 13 amino acids. CDR3 residues: CASSARLAGELFF. The DNA for the CDR3 is TGTGCCAGCAGCGCCCGACTAGCCGGGGAGCTGTTTTTT.

The V call is TRBV5-1, the J call TRBJ1-6; TRBD1 might be the D (6 bases). V lost 0 bases and J lost 10, with 11 bases in between. The CDR3 spans 14 residues. CDR1 and CDR2 (germline): SGHRS, YFSETQ. The CDR3 reads CASSLEQGDSPLHF. The CDR3 coding sequence is TGCGCCAGCAGCTTGGAACAGGGTGACTCACCCCTCCACTTT.

This clonotype was found once. The rearrangement uses TRBV28 and TRBJ2-7; 7 positions match TRBD1. Trimming cost V 6 bases and J 7 bases; bases outside gene matches: 6. Germline CDR1 is MDHEN and CDR2 is SYDVKM. The CDR3 has 12 residues. In DNA form, the CDR3 reads TGTGCCAGCAGGGGACAGCCGAGGGAGCAGTACTTC. It translates to CASRGQPREQYF.

J is TRBJ2-5 and V is TRBV5-1; TRBD2 agrees at 7 bases. This CDR3 is built from 16 residues. Trimming removed 4 bases from V and 3 bases from J; junction bases left unmatched: 12. Germline V gene sequence: CDR1 SGHRS, CDR2 YFSETQ. The CDR3 loop is CASSGGDYGTKETQYF. The CDR3 DNA is TGCGCCAGCAGCGGGGGGGACTACGGAACCAAAGAGACCCAGTACTTC.

The V call is TRBV27, the J call TRBJ2-5, with D unclear. The tail of the sequence fits TRBJ2-7 better, so the J call may be wrong. Germline CDR1 is MNHEY and CDR2 is SMNVEV (reference sequence). The CDR3 runs to 15 residues. CDR3 protein: CASGGGWQEPYEQYF. In DNA form, the CDR3 reads TGTGCCAGCGGTGGTGGATGGCAGGAACCATACGAGCAGTACTTC.

This chain links TRBV3-1 with TRBJ2-1, with TRBD1 as a possible D gene (6 bases). Germline V gene sequence: CDR1 LGHDT, CDR2 YNNKEL (reference sequence). V was cut by 4 bases and J by 8 bases, with 12 bases left in between. The CDR3 totals 13 residues. CDR3 amino acids: CASSRGQGHEQFF. DNA of the CDR3: TGTGCCAGCAGCCGGGGGCAAGGGCATGAGCAGTTCTTC.

This clonotype was observed a handful of times. This chain connects TRBV30 to TRBJ2-1, with a weak D call TRBD1 (5 bases). In germline, CDR1 is GTSNPN, CDR2 SVGIG (reference sequence). V dropped 4 bases and J dropped 9 bases, with 13 bases sitting between them. There are 12 residues in the CDR3. CDR3 region: CAWKGPLGEQFF. The CDR3 nucleotides are TGTGCCTGGAAGGGGCCCCTCGGTGAGCAGTTCTTC.

The rearrangement uses TRBV4-2 and TRBJ1-4, with 8 bases that match TRBD1. CDR3 size: 15 residues. V was pared by 5 bases and J by 7 bases, with 9 bases of the junction left unmatched. Germline V lookup: CDR1 LGHNA, CDR2 YNFKEQ. This chain's CDR3 is CASSSLGQGGEKLFF. CDR3 nucleotides: TGTGCCAGCAGCTCGCTCGGACAGGGAGGTGAAAAACTGTTTTTT.

The CDR3 is CSVGTTSYEQYF. The DNA of the CDR3 is TGCAGCGTTGGGACGACTTCCTACGAGCAGTACTTC. This chain joins TRBV29-1 and TRBJ2-7; D ambiguous. Trimming removed 4 bases from V and 1 base from J, with 8 bases in between. The CDR3 is 12 residues long. Germline CDR1 and CDR2: SQVTM and ANQGSEA.

This clonotype has just a few counts. This rearrangement joins TRBV9 to TRBJ2-3, with 7 bases matching TRBD2. The germline gives CDR1 SGDLS, CDR2 YYNGEE. Trimming cost V 1 base and J 5 bases; bases outside gene matches: 7. The CDR3 runs to 15 residues. The CDR3 nucleotides are TGTGCCAGCAGCGTAAGGACTAGTGGTGGAGATACGCAGTATTTT. Translated: CASSVRTSGGDTQYF.

This clonotype was counted a few times. The chain combines TRBV12-3 or TRBV12-4 with TRBJ1-2; D uncertain. V was trimmed by 8 bases and J by 3 bases, leaving 13 bases between them. CDR3 size: 13 residues. CDR3 in DNA: TGTGCCAGCTCACTACTTCGAGACTATGGCTACACCTTC. This gives the protein CASSLLRDYGYTF.

The rearrangement links TRBV29-1 to TRBJ1-4; D possibly corresponds to TRBD1 (5 bases). This CDR3 comprises 15 residues. V was cut by 4 bases and J by 4 bases, with 16 bases left in between. Germline V gene sequence: CDR1 SQVTM, CDR2 ANQGSEA. The CDR3 DNA sequence: TGCAGCGTTGCTCCTCCCCAGGGCCTTAATGAAAAACTGTTTTTT. It translates to CSVAPPQGLNEKLFF.

The chain's CDR3 is CAWSVQGETQYF. The CDR3 DNA sequence: TGTGCCTGGAGTGTACAGGGTGAGACCCAGTACTTC. The rearrangement joins TRBV30 to TRBJ2-5; the D gene is possibly TRBD1 (6 bases). With 0 bases removed from V and 5 bases from J, the gap between germline ends came to 7 bases. The length of the CDR3 is 12 residues. The germline V gene encodes CDR1 GTSNPN and CDR2 SVGIG (reference sequence). The variable domain in full, with the rest retrieved from reference TRBV30 and TRBJ2-5, is SQTIHQWPATLVQPVGSPLSLECTVEGTSNPNLYWYRQAAGRGLQLLFYSVGIGQISSEVPQNLSASRPQDRQFILSSKKLLLSDSGFYLCAWSVQGETQYFGPGTRLLVL.

J is TRBJ1-6 and V is TRBV28; D remains ambiguous. The CDR3 has 13 amino acids. V lost 7 bases to trimming and J lost 9 bases, with 13 bases between them. CDR1 and CDR2 from the germline V gene are MDHEN and SYDVKM. CDR3 bases: TGTGCCAGCAATGGGCAGGCAACTTCACCCCTCCACTTT. This encodes CASNGQATSPLHF.